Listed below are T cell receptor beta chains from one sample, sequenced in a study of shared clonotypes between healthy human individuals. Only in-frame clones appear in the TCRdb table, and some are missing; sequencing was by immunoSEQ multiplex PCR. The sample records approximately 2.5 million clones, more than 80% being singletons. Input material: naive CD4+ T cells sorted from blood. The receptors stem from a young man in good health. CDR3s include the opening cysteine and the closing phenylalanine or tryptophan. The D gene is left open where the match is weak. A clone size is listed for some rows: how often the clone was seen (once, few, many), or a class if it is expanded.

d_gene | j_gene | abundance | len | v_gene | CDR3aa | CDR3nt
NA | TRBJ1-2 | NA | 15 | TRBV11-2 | CASSLDGPGPWGYTF | TGTGCCAGCAGCTTAGATGGCCCAGGACCGTGGGGCTACACCTTC
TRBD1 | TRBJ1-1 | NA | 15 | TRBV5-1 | CASSLEGTGRDEAFF | TGCGCCAGCAGCCTCGAGGGGACAGGGAGAGATGAAGCTTTCTTT
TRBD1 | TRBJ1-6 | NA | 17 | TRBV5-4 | CASSRSGGDMRNSPLHF | TGTGCCAGCAGTCGTTCAGGGGGCGATATGAGGAATTCACCCCTCCACTTT
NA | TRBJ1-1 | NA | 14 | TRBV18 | CASSRAYPNTEAFF | TGTGCCAGCTCCAGGGCCTATCCCAACACTGAAGCTTTCTTT
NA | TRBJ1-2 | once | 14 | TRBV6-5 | CASSRTADRSGYTF | TGTGCCAGCAGCCGGACAGCGGATCGGAGTGGCTACACCTTC
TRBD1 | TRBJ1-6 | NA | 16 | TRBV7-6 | CASSLGQGGVNSPLHF | TGTGCCAGCAGCTTAGGACAGGGTGGGGTGAATTCACCCCTCCACTTT
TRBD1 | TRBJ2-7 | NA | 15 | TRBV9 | CASSPQGDSAYEQYF | TGTGCCAGCAGCCCTCAGGGGGACAGCGCCTACGAGCAGTACTTC
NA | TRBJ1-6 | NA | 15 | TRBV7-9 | CASRPPAPGISPLHF | TGTGCCAGCAGACCCCCCGCGCCGGGAATTTCACCCCTCCACTTT
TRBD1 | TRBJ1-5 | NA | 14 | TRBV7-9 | CASSLDRADQPQHF | TGTGCCAGCAGCCTTGACAGGGCCGATCAGCCCCAGCATTTT
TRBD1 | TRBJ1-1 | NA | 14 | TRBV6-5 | CASIPDRGSTEAFF | TGTGCCAGCATCCCAGACAGGGGGAGTACTGAAGCTTTCTTT
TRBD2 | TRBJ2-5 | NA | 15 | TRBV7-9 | CASSFSGRVKETQYF | TGTGCCAGCAGCTTCAGCGGGAGAGTCAAAGAGACCCAGTACTTC
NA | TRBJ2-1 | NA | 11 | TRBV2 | CASSGGGAQFF | TGTGCCAGCAGTGGGGGCGGGGCCCAGTTCTTC
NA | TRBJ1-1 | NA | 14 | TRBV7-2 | CASSLKGVNTEAFF | TGTGCCAGCAGCCTAAAAGGGGTGAATACTGAAGCTTTCTTT
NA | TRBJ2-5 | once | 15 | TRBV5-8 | CASSLGAGTGETQYF | TGTGCCAGCAGCTTGGGGGCAGGGACGGGTGAGACCCAGTACTTC
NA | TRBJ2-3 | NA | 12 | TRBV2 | CASRYDDITQYF | TGTGCCAGCAGGTACGACGATATTACGCAGTATTTT
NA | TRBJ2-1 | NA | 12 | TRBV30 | CAWRYSGDLQFF | TGTGCCTGGAGGTATAGCGGAGACCTACAGTTCTTC
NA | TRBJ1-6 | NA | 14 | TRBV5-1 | CASSSGTNNSPLHF | TGCGCCAGCAGCTCCGGGACCAATAATTCACCCCTCCACTTT
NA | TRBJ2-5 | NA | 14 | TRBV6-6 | CASSYSFSQETQYF | TGTGCCAGCAGTTACTCGTTTAGCCAAGAGACCCAGTACTTC
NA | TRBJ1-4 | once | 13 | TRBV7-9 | CASSLGQWEKLFF | TGTGCCAGCAGCTTAGGACAGTGGGAAAAACTGTTTTTT
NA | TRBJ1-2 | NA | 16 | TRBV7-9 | CASSPQGREGSYGYTF | TGTGCCAGCAGCCCCCAGGGCAGGGAGGGTAGCTATGGCTACACCTTC
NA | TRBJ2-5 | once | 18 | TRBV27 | CASSSTMFRLGYQETQYF | TGTGCCAGCAGCTCCACGATGTTCCGGTTAGGGTACCAAGAGACCCAGTACTTC
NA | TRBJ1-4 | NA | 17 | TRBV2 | CASSLRSLEGTNEKLLF | TGTGCCAGCAGTCTCCGGTCTCTAGAAGGCACTAATGAAAAACTGCTTTTT
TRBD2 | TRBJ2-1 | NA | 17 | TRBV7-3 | CASSLSSGGASYNEQFF | TGTGCCAGCAGCTTAAGTAGCGGGGGGGCATCCTACAATGAGCAGTTCTTC
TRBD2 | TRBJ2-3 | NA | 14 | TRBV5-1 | CASSLGTSGDTQYF | TGCGCCAGCAGCTTGGGGACTAGCGGTGATACGCAGTATTTT
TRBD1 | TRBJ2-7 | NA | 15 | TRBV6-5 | CASSPYGTGNYEQYF | TGTGCCAGCAGTCCTTACGGGACAGGTAACTACGAGCAGTACTTC
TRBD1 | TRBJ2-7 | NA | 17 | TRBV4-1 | CASSQVGGTGTVYEQYF | TGCGCCAGCAGCCAAGTTGGAGGGACAGGGACCGTCTACGAGCAGTACTTC
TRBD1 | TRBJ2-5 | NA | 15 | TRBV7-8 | CASSLGGQGKETQYF | TGTGCCAGCAGCTTAGGGGGACAGGGGAAAGAGACCCAGTACTTC
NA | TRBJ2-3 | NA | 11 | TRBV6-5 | CASKRTDTQYF | TGTGCCAGCAAGCGCACAGATACGCAGTATTTT
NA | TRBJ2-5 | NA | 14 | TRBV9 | CASSVERSWETQYF | TGTGCCAGCAGCGTAGAGAGGTCATGGGAGACCCAGTACTTC
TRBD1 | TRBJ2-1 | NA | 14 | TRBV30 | CAWSSQGTVNEQFF | TGTGCCTGGAGTTCACAGGGGACGGTCAATGAGCAGTTCTTC
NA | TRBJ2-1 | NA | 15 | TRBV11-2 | CASSRGTEAGNEQFF | TGTGCCAGCAGCCGTGGGACTGAGGCAGGCAATGAGCAGTTCTTC
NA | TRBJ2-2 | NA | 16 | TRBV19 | CASSMEGAKITGELFF | TGTGCCAGTAGTATGGAGGGGGCGAAAATAACCGGGGAGCTGTTTTTT
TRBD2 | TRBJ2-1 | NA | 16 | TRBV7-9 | CASSPGWTSGGATRFF | TGTGCCAGCAGCCCCGGTTGGACTAGCGGGGGGGCGACCCGGTTCTTC
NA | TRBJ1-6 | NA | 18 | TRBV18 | CASSPPGSDVRGDSPLHF | TGTGCCAGCTCACCACCGGGCTCAGACGTTCGGGGAGATTCACCCCTCCACTTT
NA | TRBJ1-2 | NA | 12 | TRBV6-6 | CASTGGGYGYTF | TGTGCCAGCACGGGGGGAGGCTATGGCTACACCTTC